This TCR beta chain is drawn from a study of molecular identifiers for immune sequencing clone quantification. Many counts were recorded for this clonotype. The CDR3 is 16 amino acids. From germline, CDR1 is SGHVS and CDR2 FNYEAQ. Trimming shortened V by 1 base and J by 3 bases, and 13 bases separated the two germline ends. Construction of naive CD8 libraries employed about 18,000 to 1,000,000 sorted cells together with 10%, 30% or 50% RNA. The sorting of naive CD8 T cells used the CD8+CD4-CCR7+CD45RA+ phenotype. TCRdb re-called the PCR reads through MiXCR, storing one row per CDR3 protein. The table includes nearly 650,000 distinct CDR3 sequences, about 25% detected once.

This sequence joins TRBV7-6 and TRBJ1-5, with a tentative D call TRBD1 (5 bases). The sequence was collected from a human donor in good health. Some libraries in this study had Jurkat cell RNA spiked in. The sample taken for sequencing was naive CD8+ T cells from blood, with Jurkat cell RNA spiked in. Described subset: FACS-sorted CD8+CD4-CCR7+CD45RA+ naive T cells. Here the CDR3 reads CASSLDRGSPNQPQHF. Written as DNA, the CDR3 is TGTGCCAGCAGCTTAGACCGGGGGAGTCCCAATCAGCCCCAGCATTTT.